The 5 T cell receptor beta chains reported below all come from one sample, sequenced in a study of cytomegalovirus exposure and HLA in healthy donors. The PCR was carried out with 60 Vbeta primers and 13 Jbeta primers. Sequencing was performed with immunoSEQ multiplex PCR; in TCRdb, only in-frame clones are kept and a portion is missing. The sample contains approximately 90,000 clones, 75% to 80% of which appear only once. The sequenced sample consisted of PBMCs. All receptors derive from a man aged 25-45 years in good health and CMV-seronegative.

This sequence joins TRBV25-1 and TRBJ2-1; 14 bases agree with TRBD2. The V and J ends lost 3 bases and 10 bases, in that order; junction bases with no gene match: 11. From germline, CDR1 is MGHDK and CDR2 SYGVNS. This CDR3 is built from 17 residues. CDR3 residues: CASSDQTGTSGRWEQFF. The DNA for the CDR3 is TGTGCCAGCAGTGATCAAACCGGGACTAGCGGGAGATGGGAGCAGTTCTTC.

J is TRBJ2-5 and V is TRBV5-4; D is possibly TRBD1 (6 bases). The CDR3 loop spans 14 amino acids. In germline, CDR1 is SGHNT, CDR2 YYREEE (reference sequence). V was clipped by 4 bases and J by 0 bases, with 10 bases between them. The CDR3 region is CASSLGQYQETQYF. The CDR3 coding sequence is TGTGCCAGCAGCCTCGGACAGTACCAAGAGACCCAGTACTTC.

The chain has TRBV7-8 and TRBJ1-5, with 7 nucleotides matching TRBD1. The CDR3 is made up of 18 amino acids. Germline V gene data show CDR1 as SGHVS and CDR2 as FQNEAQ. Trimming removed 1 base from V and 6 bases from J; junction bases left unmatched: 15. The CDR3 DNA sequence: TGTGCCAGCAGCTTAGATAACCCGACAGGGATAATATCTCAGCCCCAGCATTTT. Translated, it gives CASSLDNPTGIISQPQHF.

V and J are TRBV4-1 and TRBJ1-6, with unresolved D. CDR3 size: 15 residues. The ends were cut back, 1 base at V and 2 bases at J, with 6 bases in the middle. CDR1 MGHRA and CDR2 YSYEKL come from the germline V gene. CDR3 sequence reads: CASSQGSAYNSPLHF. CDR3 bases: TGCGCCAGCAGCCAAGGATCGGCCTATAATTCACCCCTCCACTTT.

This sequence joins TRBV13 and TRBJ2-7, with D tentatively TRBD2 (5 bases). Germline loops: CDR1 PRHDT, CDR2 FYEKMQ (reference sequence). V gave up 6 bases and J gave up 3 bases, with 18 bases separating them. The CDR3 has 15 amino acids. The CDR3: CASSSGVGSGYEQYF. CDR3 in DNA: TGTGCCAGCAGTTCCGGGGTCGGCAGCGGCTACGAGCAGTACTTC.